One T cell receptor beta chain is described in this entry. Only one count was recorded for this clone. Its antigen is still unknown. No much larger clonotype is one base removed from it; base qualities were not supplied. The data derive from a study of Ad26.COV2.S vaccination and SARS-CoV-2 variants (dated by TCRdb to the early 2020s). Regarding the study in general: Donors in the vaccine arm were drawn from COV1001, a phase I-IIa trial of Ad26.COV2.S in healthy adults that was multicentre, randomized, double-blind and placebo-controlled. The specificity and breadth of SARS-CoV-2-reactive T cell receptors after Ad26.COV2.S vaccination were assessed by TCRbeta repertoire sequencing. Ad26.COV2.S was administered intramuscularly at a dose of 5x10^10 or 1x10^11 viral particles, either as one shot or as two shots given 56 days apart. A total of approximately 32 samples were included in the TCR-sequenced set, comprising about 20 Ad26.COV2.S vaccine recipients, 5 placebo recipients and 8 SARS-CoV-2 convalescent individuals. Participants in the trial were split at random into five groups of five each, receiving low-dose or high-dose Ad26.COV2.S once or twice, or else placebo on both occasions. Throughout the experiments and outcome assessment, investigators stayed blinded to trial group allocation. The paper as a whole reports these results and caveats: Vaccine and placebo recipients had similar non-spike TCR breadth, a finding consistent with the vaccine containing only spike. The study lacked the statistical power to compare responses across vaccine doses or regimens. Substantial breadth of spike-specific CD8+ and CD4+ T cell responses was reported after vaccination. Spike-specific TCR breadth was higher in Ad26.COV2.S recipients than in placebo recipients (P = 0.0014). It was noted by the authors that total T cell responses may have been underestimated by the TCR breadth and depth analyses.

From a lookup of the germline V gene, CDR1 and CDR2 are MDHEN and SYDVKM. Relative to germline, V is 5 bases shorter and J is 3 bases shorter, with 14 bases between their ends. The CDR3 runs 15 amino acids, cysteine and phenylalanine included. Only the CDR3 region is kept as DNA, spanning 45 bases read in frame from base 1. TCRbeta CDR3 regions were sequenced with the immunoSEQ Assay. After extraction, genomic DNA underwent amplification by bias-controlled multiplex PCR, followed by high-throughput sequencing. The study's own analysis went as follows. Collapsing and filtering of sequences were performed to quantify the absolute abundance of each unique TCRbeta CDR3 region. T cell fraction was estimated by normalization of TCRbeta template counts to usable DNA, with usable DNA being measured through amplification of reference genes present in all nucleated cells. Repertoire TCRs were annotated as SARS-CoV-2-specific by exact matching of V gene, CDR3 amino acid sequence and J gene to a known reactive TCR set. The reference SARS-CoV-2 TCR set came from MIRA and was filtered for enrichment in COVID-19-positive ImmuneCODE repertoires, removing public or cross-reactive TCRs. Based on the MIRA antigens, annotated TCRs were further analysed at the level of specific ORF or position within ORF. Depth was the summed frequency of annotated unique rearrangements, while breadth was defined as annotated unique rearrangements over total unique productive rearrangements. Two-sided Wilcoxon rank-sum tests were applied when comparing TCR breadth between groups. Entries here come from immuneACCESS through TCRdb and include only in-frame sequences with V and J called. Some clones fail to appear in such tables; in the studies checked, an unresolved V gene covers under half of the shortfall, and the cause of the remainder is unknown. That table is the source of V, J and clone size, and D and trimming were worked out from the DNA. The sample table contains roughly 350,000 clones; only one count was recorded for around nine tenths of them. About 10% of the sample lies in the top ten.

The sample's treatment or condition label, decoded: some 20 received Ad26.COV2.S at low or high dose, single or two shots; about 5 received placebo; per-sample allocation not given. Repertoires of vaccine and placebo recipients were sequenced from samples taken on day 63 after the first injection. In Cohort 1b, around 23 adults aged 18-55 years were enrolled at a single site in Boston, USA, between 29 July and 7 August 2020. Ad26.COV2.S was a replication-incompetent adenovirus type 26 vector that expressed a prefusion-stabilized SARS-CoV-2 spike protein derived from the original Wuhan strain. The sample here was peripheral blood, taken in a trial of Ad26.COV2.S vaccine versus placebo. The chain was built from TRBV28 and TRBJ1-5, with the D gene not confidently named. This TCR derives from a person aged 18-60 years who received the Ad26.COV2.S COVID-19 vaccine or a placebo. The DNA is TGTGCCAGCAGTCCCCTCCGGGTCCTCAATCAGCCCCAGCATTTT. It specifies CASSPLRVLNQPQHF.